Listed below are T cell receptor beta chains from one sample, sequenced in a study of T-cell reconstitution after alpha-beta-depleted transplantation in children. TCRdb ran MiXCR on the PCR reads and lists one entry per CDR3 protein. The table includes around 370,000 distinct CDR3 sequences, around 16% detected once. Specimen: PBMCs, mostly from graft donor cells, collected 360 days after TCRalphabeta/CD19-depleted stem cell transplant. The receptor source for this set is a male patient aged 2 to 10 who had a stem cell transplant for acute lymphoblastic leukemia, so the T cells may come from the graft donor. CDR3s include the opening cysteine and the closing phenylalanine or tryptophan. D genes are given only for firm matches. Clone size appears in some rows only: once, few, many, or a class for an expanded clone.

clone_size j_call d_call v_call cdr3_nt cdr3_aa
few TRBJ2-7 - TRBV7-2 TGTGCCAGCAGCTCGGACCCGTACCAGCAGTACTTC CASSSDPYQQYF
few TRBJ2-7 TRBD1 TRBV5-6 TGTGCCAGCAGCGCCGGACAGGGGGCCACCTACGAGCAGTACTTC CASSAGQGATYEQYF
- TRBJ1-6 - TRBV7-2 TGTGCCAGCAGCCGGTTAGTGGGGGGCTTCCCTTCACCCCTCCACTTT CASSRLVGGFPSPLHF
- TRBJ2-3 TRBD1 TRBV7-9 TGTGCCAGCAGCTTATTTGGAGACAGGGGGCCTCTAAGCACGCAGTATTTT CASSLFGDRGPLSTQYF
few TRBJ2-3 - TRBV7-8 TGTGCCAGCAGCCCTCCTATCCGCACAGATACGCAGTATTTT CASSPPIRTDTQYF
few TRBJ2-5 - TRBV7-7 TGTGCTAGCAGCTTAGTTGGGACCGTGGGGGAGACCCAGTACTTC CASSLVGTVGETQYF
few TRBJ1-4 TRBD1 TRBV7-8 TGTGCCAGCAGCTTGGGACAGGCTTATGAAAAACTGTTTTTT CASSLGQAYEKLFF
- TRBJ2-5 - TRBV7-6 TGTGCCAGCAGCTTAAGAGGGGACTGGCAAGAGACCCAGTACTTC CASSLRGDWQETQYF
few TRBJ1-1 - TRBV29-1 TGCAGCGTTGATAGCCAGAACACTGAAGCTTTCTTT CSVDSQNTEAFF
- TRBJ2-2 - TRBV6-2/TRBV6-3 TGTGCCAGCAGAACTATAGGGACCGGGGAGCTGTTTTTT CASRTIGTGELFF
- TRBJ2-5 - TRBV7-7 TGTGCTAGCAGCTTATCCGGGTCCTACCAAGAGACCCAGTACTTC CASSLSGSYQETQYF
many TRBJ2-1 - TRBV4-2 TGTGCCAGCAGCCGCCCTAGGGGGGTAGCGGTCAATGAGCAGTTCTTC CASSRPRGVAVNEQFF
many TRBJ2-5 - TRBV3-1 TGTGCCAGCAGCCAAGCTAGGGAGACCCAGTACTTC CASSQARETQYF
- TRBJ2-5 - TRBV7-6 TGTGCCAGCAGCTTACAGTCAGGAGAGACCCAGTACTTC CASSLQSGETQYF
- TRBJ2-5 - TRBV7-2 TGTGCCAGCAGCTTAATCCTTGGGGGCTGGGAGACCCAGTACTTC CASSLILGGWETQYF
- TRBJ2-1 TRBD1 TRBV30 TGTGCCACGGACAGGAGCTCCTACTATGAGCAGTTCTTC CATDRSSYYEQFF
many TRBJ2-7 - TRBV2 TGTGCCAGCACCGAGCAGGGGATGAGGGAGCAGTACTTC CASTEQGMREQYF
few TRBJ2-7 TRBD2 TRBV4-1 TGCGCCAGCAGCCATACTAGCGTCTCCTACGAGCAGTACTTC CASSHTSVSYEQYF
- TRBJ1-1 - TRBV24-1 TGTGCCACCAGTGGCGGAGGGAACACTGAAGCTTTCTTT CATSGGGNTEAFF
few TRBJ2-1 TRBD2 TRBV7-8 TGTGCCAGCAGCTTAGTCCGCATACCGGGACTAGCTACCAATGAGCAGTTCTTC CASSLVRIPGLATNEQFF
- TRBJ2-7 - TRBV7-3 TGTGCCAGCAGCCAGCACAGAGAATACGAGCAGTACTTC CASSQHREYEQYF
- TRBJ2-7 - TRBV27 TGTGCCAGCAGTTTCTCTCCGACAGGATTCTCCTACGAGCAGTACTTC CASSFSPTGFSYEQYF
few TRBJ2-5 - TRBV12-3/TRBV12-4 TGTGCCAGCAGTTTAGGTACAGGGACCCAAGAGACCCAGTACTTC CASSLGTGTQETQYF
- TRBJ1-6 TRBD1 TRBV19 TGTGCCTCAAATCCGGCCCAGGGGGACTCACCCCTCCACTTT CASNPAQGDSPLHF
- TRBJ2-6 - TRBV6-1 TGTGCCAGCAGCATACAGAGCTCTGGGGCCAACGTCCTGACTTTC CASSIQSSGANVLTF
- TRBJ1-1 - TRBV4-3 TGCGCCAGCGGTAACGCTGAAGCTTTCTTT CASGNAEAFF
few TRBJ1-3 TRBD1 TRBV4-3 TGCGCCAGCAGCCTCAGACATCCAGGGGACAGGTGGGCAGGAAACACCATATATTTT CASSLRHPGDRWAGNTIYF
- TRBJ2-3 TRBD2 TRBV5-1 TGCGCCAGCAGCTTTTGGGGTAGCGGGAGAGGAGATACGCAGTATTTT CASSFWGSGRGDTQYF
- TRBJ2-3 TRBD2 TRBV7-9 TGTGCCAGCAGCCATCTCGAGACTAGCGGGAAGCTAGATACGCAGTATTTT CASSHLETSGKLDTQYF
few TRBJ2-7 TRBD2 TRBV5-1 TGCGCCAGCAGGGGACTAGCGGCCTCCTACGAGCAGTACTTC CASRGLAASYEQYF
- TRBJ2-5 - TRBV5-5 TGTGCCAGCAGCCCAAGGGTACCGGAGACCCAGTACTTC CASSPRVPETQYF
few TRBJ2-4 - TRBV5-1 TGCGCCAGCAGCCACTTACCGGGACAGTCGGTACTAGCTCAGGACATTCAGTACTTC CASSHLPGQSVLAQDIQYF
- TRBJ2-2 - TRBV6-1 TGTGCCAGCAGTCGACACAGGGTAACCGGGGAGCTGTTTTTT CASSRHRVTGELFF
few TRBJ2-5 - TRBV9 TGTGCCAGCAGCTACGGGACGTCCGAAGAGACCCAGTACTTC CASSYGTSEETQYF
- TRBJ2-2 - TRBV30 TGTGCCTGGAGTAGCGGGTACGCGACGAACACCGGGGAGCTGTTTTTT CAWSSGYATNTGELFF
- TRBJ1-6 - TRBV12-3/TRBV12-4 TGTGCCAGCAGTTTTCACGGGAGCTCCTATAATTCACCCCTCCACTTT CASSFHGSSYNSPLHF
few TRBJ2-1 - TRBV30 TGTGCCTGCGAAGGTGTGCGGACCTACAATGAGCAGTTCTTC CACEGVRTYNEQFF
- TRBJ1-4 - TRBV10-3 TGTGCCATCAGAGGGTCGGCTAATGAAAAACTGTTTTTT CAIRGSANEKLFF
- TRBJ2-5 TRBD1 TRBV5-4 TGTGCCAGCAGCTTGGCCGAAACAGGGGCGTACCAAGAGACCCAGTACTTC CASSLAETGAYQETQYF
- TRBJ2-3 - TRBV4-2 TGTGCCAGCAGCCGTACCGGACAGTCATCTAGCACAGATACGCAGTATTTT CASSRTGQSSSTDTQYF
few TRBJ2-1 - TRBV3-1 TGTGCCAGCAGCCAAGTATTTGAGCGGAGGTCCTACAATGAGCAGTTCTTC CASSQVFERRSYNEQFF
- TRBJ2-2 - TRBV5-1 TGCGCCAGCAGAAGGGTAGCCGGTGCCACCGGGGAGCTGTTTTTT CASRRVAGATGELFF
many TRBJ2-5 - TRBV27 TGTGCCAGCAGTTTTACAAACCAAGAGACCCAGTACTTC CASSFTNQETQYF
few TRBJ2-5 - TRBV5-1 TGCGCCAGCAGCTTGGGACTTTCTAGCGAGGGGGAGACCCAGTACTTC CASSLGLSSEGETQYF
once TRBJ2-1 TRBD1 TRBV2 TGTGCCAGCAGCGACCTAAAGGGGGCGGCCTACAATGAGCAGTTCTTC CASSDLKGAAYNEQFF
- TRBJ2-3 - TRBV6-2/TRBV6-3 TGTGCCAGCAGTTACCAAGGAACCATAGTCGGCACAGATACGCAGTATTTT CASSYQGTIVGTDTQYF
- TRBJ2-1 TRBD2 TRBV29-1 TGCAGCGTTGTAGGGGGACTAGTGGGCAATGAGCAGTTCTTC CSVVGGLVGNEQFF